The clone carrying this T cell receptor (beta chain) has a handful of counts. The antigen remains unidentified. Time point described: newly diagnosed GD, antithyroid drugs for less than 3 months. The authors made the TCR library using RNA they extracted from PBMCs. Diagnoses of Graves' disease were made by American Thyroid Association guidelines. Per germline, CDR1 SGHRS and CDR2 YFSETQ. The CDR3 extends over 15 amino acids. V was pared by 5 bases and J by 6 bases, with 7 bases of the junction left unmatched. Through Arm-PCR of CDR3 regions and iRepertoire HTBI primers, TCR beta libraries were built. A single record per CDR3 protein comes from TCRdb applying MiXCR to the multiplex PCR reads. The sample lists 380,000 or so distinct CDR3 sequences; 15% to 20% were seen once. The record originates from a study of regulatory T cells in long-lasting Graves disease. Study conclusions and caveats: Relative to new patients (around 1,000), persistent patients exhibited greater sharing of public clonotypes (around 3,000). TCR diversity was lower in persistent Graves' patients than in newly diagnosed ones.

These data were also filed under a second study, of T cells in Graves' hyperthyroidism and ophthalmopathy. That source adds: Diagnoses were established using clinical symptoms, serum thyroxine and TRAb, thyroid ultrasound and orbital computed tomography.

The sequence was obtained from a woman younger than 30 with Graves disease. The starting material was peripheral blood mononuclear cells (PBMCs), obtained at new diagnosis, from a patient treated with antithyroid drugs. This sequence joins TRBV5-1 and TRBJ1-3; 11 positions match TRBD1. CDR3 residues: CASRHGQGASNTIYF. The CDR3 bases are TGCGCCAGCAGACATGGACAGGGGGCGTCAAACACCATATATTTT.